This T cell receptor (beta chain) emerged from a study of cytotoxic CD8 clonotypes in ibrutinib-treated CLL. Study information: Response was recorded as partial in some 24 patients and complete in 2; at median roughly 68 months, approximately 14 remained remitted and about twelve had progressed. Findings of the study overall: Upon ibrutinib response clonality rose, and upon progression it fell back toward baseline. Public clonotypes were uncommon and contracted or stayed stable on treatment.

The protocol was immunoSEQ multiplex PCR, while the TCRdb copy is restricted to in-frame clones and leaves out a portion. The repertoire holds some 85,000 clones, with 75% to 80% as singletons. This clone was recorded at least ten times. Its antigen is undetermined. V lost 1 base, J lost 6 bases, and 10 bases lay in between. This CDR3 is 14 amino acids long. Germline-derived CDR1 and CDR2 are LNHDA and SQIVND (reference sequence). Cryopreserved PBMCs were the source of approximately 2 micrograms of genomic DNA, which went to TCR beta libraries. The sequence came from a human donor with chronic lymphocytic leukemia. Sequenced here: PBMCs, sampled after 24 months of ibrutinib treatment. This chain uses TRBV19 with TRBJ1-5; a possible D gene is TRBD1 (5 bases). The CDR3 sequence is CASSIASGGQPQHF. Here the CDR3 DNA reads TGTGCCAGTAGTATAGCCTCGGGGGGTCAGCCCCAGCATTTT.